The clone carrying this T cell receptor beta chain has at least ten counts. No antigen is known for it. Documented time point: newly diagnosed GD, antithyroid drugs for less than 3 months. PBMCs were the source of the RNA used for TCR sequencing. TCR beta libraries were built with iRepertoire HTBI primers and Arm-PCR of CDR3 regions. In the original processing: From all samples, identification returned approximately 14 TRBJ and 60 or so TRBV segments. TCRdb re-derived calls from the multiplex PCR reads in MiXCR, one entry per CDR3 protein. The V and J calls follow TCRdb's processing rather than the paper's. The table includes under 300,000 distinct CDR3 sequences, 15% to 20% detected once. The data were obtained in a study of regulatory T cells in long-lasting Graves disease. Overall study findings and caveats: With approximately 3,000 shared public clonotypes, persistent patients exceeded new patients, who shared more than 750. Lower TCR diversity characterized persistent Graves' patients relative to newly diagnosed patients. Preferential use of TRBV28, TRBJ1-2 and TRBJ2-5 was seen in persistent disease.

V lost 5 bases to trimming and J lost 7 bases; unmatched junction nucleotides: 10. Germline CDR1 is DFQATT and CDR2 is SNEGSKA (reference sequence). The CDR3 runs to 15 residues. The genes are TRBV20-1 and TRBJ2-1, with 11 bases identical to TRBD2. The receptor was derived from a female donor with Graves disease. This material consisted of peripheral blood mononuclear cells (PBMCs), taken at new diagnosis, from a patient treated with antithyroid drugs. CDR3 amino acids: CSAWGSLAGGNEQFF. CDR3 in DNA: TGCAGTGCTTGGGGCTCCCTAGCGGGAGGTAATGAGCAGTTCTTC.